This T cell receptor beta chain was sequenced during a study of T cell repertoires in cytomegalovirus infection. Background on the study: Recently identified HLA-C-restricted and well-studied HLA-B-restricted CMV epitopes were used. Public TCR beta signatures marked donors with CMV infection and the matching HLA. Whole-study findings and limits: Summed frequency of public TCR beta families distinguished CMV carriers with the relevant HLA. It was HLA-C-restricted CMV-specific TCR beta clonotypes that dominated the response ex vivo.

MiXCR, run by TCRdb on the reads, gives a single entry per CDR3 protein. This sample yields some 350,000 distinct CDR3 sequences, of which 25% to 35% are seen a single time; about 19% belongs to the top ten. Germline V gene sequence: CDR1 MGHRA, CDR2 YSYEKL. Trimming removed 8 bases from V and 3 bases from J, with 13 bases in between. This CDR3 region has 14 residues. Points on this clonotype: Its specificity is not known.

This receptor was identified in a human donor in good health (CMV status not recorded). Some clones in this sample may be carry-over from other donors' samples. The source material was cultured PBMCs, sampled from culture after CMV antigen stimulation. This chain uses TRBV4-1 with TRBJ2-2; D tentatively reads TRBD1 or TRBD2 (5 bases each). The CDR3 loop is CASSRDGDTGELFF. DNA for the CDR3: TGCGCCAGCTCCCGGGACGGTGACACCGGGGAGCTGTTTTTT.